Reported below is one TCR beta chain. Trimming pared 2 bases from V and 5 bases from J, leaving 13 bases between. The CDR3 totals 14 residues. CDR1 SGHDT and CDR2 YYEEEE come from the germline V gene. Measured with immunoSEQ multiplex PCR; TCRdb has only the in-frame clones, and not every one. The data contain about 88,000 clones, under 95% of them singletons. Thawed, overnight-rested PBMC were stained with GMM-loaded CD1B tetramer, viability dye and anti-CD3, then sorted. The lipid loaded on the CD1B tetramers was C32 glucose monomycolate from Rhodococcus equi. This sample stems from a study of T cells in tuberculosis. Study as a whole: T cells were selected with CD1B tetramers loaded with glucose monomycolate.

The specimen was CD1b-GMM tetramer-negative cells sorted from PBMCs. The TCR was taken from an adult woman with latent tuberculosis. This chain connects TRBV5-6 to TRBJ2-5; possible D gene TRBD2, 6 bases. The CDR3 is CASSFKAGRETQYF. The CDR3 DNA follows: TGTGCCAGCAGCTTCAAGGCAGGGAGGGAGACCCAGTACTTC. The full variable domain, in which reference TRBV5-6 and TRBJ2-5 provide the parts outside the CDR3, is DAGVTQSPTHLIKTRGQQVTLRCSPKSGHDTVSWYQQALGQGPQFIFQYYEEEERQRGNFPDRFSGHQFPNYSSELNVNALLLGDSALYLCASSFKAGRETQYFGPGTRLLVL.